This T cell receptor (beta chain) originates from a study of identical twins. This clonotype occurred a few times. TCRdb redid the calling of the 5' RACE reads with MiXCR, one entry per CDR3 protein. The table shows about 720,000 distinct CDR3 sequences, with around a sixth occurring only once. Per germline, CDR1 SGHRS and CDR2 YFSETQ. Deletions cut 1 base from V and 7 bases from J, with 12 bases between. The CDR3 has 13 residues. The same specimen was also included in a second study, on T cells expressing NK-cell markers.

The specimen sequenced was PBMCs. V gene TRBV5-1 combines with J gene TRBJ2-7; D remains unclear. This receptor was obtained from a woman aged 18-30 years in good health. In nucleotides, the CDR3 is TGCGCCAGCAGCTTGTTGTCGTCTGGGGAGCAGTACTTC. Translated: CASSLLSSGEQYF.